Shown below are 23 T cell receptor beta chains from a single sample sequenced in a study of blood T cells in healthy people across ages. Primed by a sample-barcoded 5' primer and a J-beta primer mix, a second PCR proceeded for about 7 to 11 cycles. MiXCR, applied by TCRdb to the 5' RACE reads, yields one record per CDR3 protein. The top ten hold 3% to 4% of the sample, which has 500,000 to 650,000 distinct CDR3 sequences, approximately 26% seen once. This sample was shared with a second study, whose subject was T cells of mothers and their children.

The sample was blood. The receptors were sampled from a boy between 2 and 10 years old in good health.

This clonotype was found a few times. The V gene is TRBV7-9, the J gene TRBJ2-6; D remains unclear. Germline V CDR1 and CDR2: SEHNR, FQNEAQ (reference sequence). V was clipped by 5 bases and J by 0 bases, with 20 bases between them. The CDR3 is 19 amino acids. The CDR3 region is CASSQRFAVAPSGANVLTF. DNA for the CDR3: TGTGCCAGCAGCCAACGTTTCGCAGTTGCCCCCTCTGGGGCCAACGTCCTGACTTTC.

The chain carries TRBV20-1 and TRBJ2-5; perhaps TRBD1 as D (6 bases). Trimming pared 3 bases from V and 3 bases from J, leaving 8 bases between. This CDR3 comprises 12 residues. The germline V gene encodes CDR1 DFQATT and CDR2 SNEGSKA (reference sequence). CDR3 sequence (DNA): TGCAGTGCTAGGGACAGAAAAGAGACCCAGTACTTC. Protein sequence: CSARDRKETQYF.

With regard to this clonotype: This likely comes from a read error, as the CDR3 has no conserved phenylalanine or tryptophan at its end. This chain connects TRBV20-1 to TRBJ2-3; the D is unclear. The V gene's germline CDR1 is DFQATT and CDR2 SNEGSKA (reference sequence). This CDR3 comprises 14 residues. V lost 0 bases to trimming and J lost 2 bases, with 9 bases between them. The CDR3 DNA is TGCAGTGCTAGAGATAACAGCCTCACAGATACGCAGTATGTT. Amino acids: CSARDNSLTDTQYV.

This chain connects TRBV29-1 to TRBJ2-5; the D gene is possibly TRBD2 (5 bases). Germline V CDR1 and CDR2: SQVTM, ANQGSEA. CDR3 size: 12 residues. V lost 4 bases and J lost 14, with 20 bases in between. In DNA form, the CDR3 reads TGCAGCGTTGGGGAGTCGGCCTACGAGCACTACTTC. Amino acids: CSVGESAYEHYF.

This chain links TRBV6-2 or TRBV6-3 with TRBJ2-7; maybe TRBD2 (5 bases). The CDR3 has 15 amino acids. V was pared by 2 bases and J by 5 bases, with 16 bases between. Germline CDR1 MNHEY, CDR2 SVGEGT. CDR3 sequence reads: CASSYVVGGSDEQYF. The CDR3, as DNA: TGTGCCAGCAGTTACGTCGTTGGAGGTTCCGACGAGCAGTACTTC.

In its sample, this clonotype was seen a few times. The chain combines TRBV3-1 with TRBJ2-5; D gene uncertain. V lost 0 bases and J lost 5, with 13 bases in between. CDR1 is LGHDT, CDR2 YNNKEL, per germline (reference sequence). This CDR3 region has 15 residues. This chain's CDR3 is CASSQDGVRRETQYF. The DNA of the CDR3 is TGTGCCAGCAGCCAAGATGGGGTCCGCCGGGAGACCCAGTACTTC.

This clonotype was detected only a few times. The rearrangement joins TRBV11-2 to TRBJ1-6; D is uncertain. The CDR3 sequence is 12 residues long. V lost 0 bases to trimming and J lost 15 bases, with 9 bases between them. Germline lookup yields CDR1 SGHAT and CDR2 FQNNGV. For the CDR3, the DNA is TGTGCCAGCAGCTTAGATGCCCAACACCTCCACTTT. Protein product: CASSLDAQHLHF.

This chain's CDR3 is CASSGDDNVLTF. CDR3 in DNA: TGTGCCAGCAGTGGGGACGACAACGTCCTGACTTTC. This rearrangement joins TRBV2 to TRBJ2-6; D could derive from TRBD1 or TRBD2 (5 bases each). Germline V gene data show CDR1 as SNHLY and CDR2 as FYNNEI. The CDR3 has 12 amino acids. V dropped 4 bases and J dropped 9 bases, with 7 bases sitting between them.

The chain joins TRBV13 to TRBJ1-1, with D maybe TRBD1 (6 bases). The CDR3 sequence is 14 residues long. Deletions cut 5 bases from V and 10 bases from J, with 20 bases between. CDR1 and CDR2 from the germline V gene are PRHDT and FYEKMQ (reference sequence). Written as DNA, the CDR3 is TGTGCCAGCAGCGAGGGACACGGCGGGGTAGGAGCTTTCTTT. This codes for CASSEGHGGVGAFF.

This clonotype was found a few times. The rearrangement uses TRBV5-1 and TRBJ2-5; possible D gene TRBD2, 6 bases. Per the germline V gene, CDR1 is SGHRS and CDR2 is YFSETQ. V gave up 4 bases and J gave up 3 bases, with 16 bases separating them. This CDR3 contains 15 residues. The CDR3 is CASSLIGSTEETQYF. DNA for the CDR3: TGCGCCAGCAGCCTTATCGGGAGCACGGAAGAGACCCAGTACTTC.

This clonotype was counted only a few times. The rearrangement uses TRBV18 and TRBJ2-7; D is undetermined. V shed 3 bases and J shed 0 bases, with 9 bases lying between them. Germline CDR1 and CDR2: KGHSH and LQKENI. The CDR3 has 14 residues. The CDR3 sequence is CASSPGVDSYEQYF. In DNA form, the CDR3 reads TGTGCCAGCTCACCTGGGGTCGACTCCTACGAGCAGTACTTC. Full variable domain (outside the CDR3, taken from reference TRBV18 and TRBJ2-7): NAGVMQNPRHLVRRRGQEARLRCSPMKGHSHVYWYRQLPEEGLKFMVYLQKENIIDESGMPKERFSAEFPKEGPSILRIQQVVRGDSAAYFCASSPGVDSYEQYFGPGTRLTVT.

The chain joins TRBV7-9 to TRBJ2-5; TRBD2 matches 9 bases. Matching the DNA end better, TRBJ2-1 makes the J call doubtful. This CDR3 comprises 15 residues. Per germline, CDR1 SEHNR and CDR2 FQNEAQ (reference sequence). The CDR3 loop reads CASSLGLAGPNEQFF. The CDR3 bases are TGTGCCAGCAGCTTGGGGCTAGCGGGGCCCAATGAGCAGTTCTTC.

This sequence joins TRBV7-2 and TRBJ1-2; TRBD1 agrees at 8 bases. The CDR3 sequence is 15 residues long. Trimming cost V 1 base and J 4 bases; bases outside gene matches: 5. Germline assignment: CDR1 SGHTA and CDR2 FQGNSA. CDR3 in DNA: TGTGCCAGCAGCTTAGGACAGGGGAAGCCCTATGGCTACACCTTC. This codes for CASSLGQGKPYGYTF.

This chain's CDR3 is CASSAGLLANEQFF. The CDR3 DNA follows: TGTGCCAGTAGTGCGGGGCTTCTCGCCAATGAGCAGTTCTTC. The chain uses TRBV19 and TRBJ2-5; D perhaps matches TRBD2 (6 bases). The J call may be faulty, since TRBJ2-1 better matches the DNA end. CDR3 length: 14 residues. In germline, CDR1 is LNHDA, CDR2 SQIVND (reference sequence).

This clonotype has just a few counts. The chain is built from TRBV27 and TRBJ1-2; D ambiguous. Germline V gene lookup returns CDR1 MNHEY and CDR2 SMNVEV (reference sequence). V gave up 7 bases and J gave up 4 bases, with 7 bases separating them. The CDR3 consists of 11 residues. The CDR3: CASTGGYGYTF. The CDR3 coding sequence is TGTGCCAGCACGGGTGGCTATGGCTACACCTTC.

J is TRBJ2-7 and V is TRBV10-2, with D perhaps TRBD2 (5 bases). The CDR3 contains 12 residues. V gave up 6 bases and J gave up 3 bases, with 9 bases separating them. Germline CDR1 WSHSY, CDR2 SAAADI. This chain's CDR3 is CASSERNYEQYF. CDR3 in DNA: TGCGCCAGCAGCGAGCGGAACTACGAGCAGTACTTC.

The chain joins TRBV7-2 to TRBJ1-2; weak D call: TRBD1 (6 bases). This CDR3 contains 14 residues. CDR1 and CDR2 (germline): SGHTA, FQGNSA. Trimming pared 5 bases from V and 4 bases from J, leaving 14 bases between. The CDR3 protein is CASSRPGRGYGYTF. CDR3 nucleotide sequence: TGTGCCAGCAGCCGACCGGGCAGGGGCTATGGCTACACCTTC.

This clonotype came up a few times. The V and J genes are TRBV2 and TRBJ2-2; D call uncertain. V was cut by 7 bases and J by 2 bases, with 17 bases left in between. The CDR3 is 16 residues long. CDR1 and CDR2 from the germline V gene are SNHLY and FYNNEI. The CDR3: CASTDPPRLNTGELFF. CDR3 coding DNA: TGTGCCAGCACCGACCCCCCGCGACTTAACACCGGGGAGCTGTTTTTT.

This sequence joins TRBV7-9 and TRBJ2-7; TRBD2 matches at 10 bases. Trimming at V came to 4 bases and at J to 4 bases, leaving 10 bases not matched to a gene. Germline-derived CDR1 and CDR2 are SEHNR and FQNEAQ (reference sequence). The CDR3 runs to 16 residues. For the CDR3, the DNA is TGTGCCAGCAGCTCTCAGGGACTAGCGATCGGTTACGAGCAGTACTTC. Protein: CASSSQGLAIGYEQYF.

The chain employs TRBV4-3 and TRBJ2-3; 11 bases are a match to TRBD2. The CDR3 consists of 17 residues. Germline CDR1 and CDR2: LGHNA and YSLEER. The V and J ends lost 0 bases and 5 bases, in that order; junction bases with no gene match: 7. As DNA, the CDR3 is TGCGCCAGCAGCCAAGATGAGCTAGCGGGAGGAGGAGATACGCAGTATTTT. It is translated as CASSQDELAGGGDTQYF.

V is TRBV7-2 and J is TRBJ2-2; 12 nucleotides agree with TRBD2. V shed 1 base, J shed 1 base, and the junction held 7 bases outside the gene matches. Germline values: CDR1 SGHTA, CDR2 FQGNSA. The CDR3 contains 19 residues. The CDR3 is CASSLGPSGRAWNTGELFF. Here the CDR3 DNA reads TGTGCCAGCAGCTTAGGCCCTAGCGGGAGGGCCTGGAACACCGGGGAGCTGTTTTTT. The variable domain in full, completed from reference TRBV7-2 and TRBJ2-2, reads GAGVSQSPSNKVTEKGKDVELRCDPISGHTALYWYRQSLGQGLEFLIYFQGNSAPDKSGLPSDRFSAERTGGSVSTLTIQRTQQEDSAVYLCASSLGPSGRAWNTGELFFGEGSRLTVL.

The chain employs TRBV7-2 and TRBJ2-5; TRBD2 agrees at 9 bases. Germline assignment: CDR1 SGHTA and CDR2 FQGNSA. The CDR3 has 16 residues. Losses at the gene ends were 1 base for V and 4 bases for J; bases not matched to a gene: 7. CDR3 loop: CASSLVPAGGGETQYF. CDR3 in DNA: TGTGCCAGCAGCTTAGTTCCAGCGGGAGGAGGAGAGACCCAGTACTTC. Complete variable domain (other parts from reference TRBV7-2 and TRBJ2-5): GAGVSQSPSNKVTEKGKDVELRCDPISGHTALYWYRQSLGQGLEFLIYFQGNSAPDKSGLPSDRFSAERTGGSVSTLTIQRTQQEDSAVYLCASSLVPAGGGETQYFGPGTRLLVL.

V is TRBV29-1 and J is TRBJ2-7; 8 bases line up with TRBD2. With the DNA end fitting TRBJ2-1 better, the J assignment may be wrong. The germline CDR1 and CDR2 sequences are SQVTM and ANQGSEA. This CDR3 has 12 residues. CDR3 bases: TGCAGCGTTGCACTAGCGGCCGGTGAGCAGTTCTTC. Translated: CSVALAAGEQFF.